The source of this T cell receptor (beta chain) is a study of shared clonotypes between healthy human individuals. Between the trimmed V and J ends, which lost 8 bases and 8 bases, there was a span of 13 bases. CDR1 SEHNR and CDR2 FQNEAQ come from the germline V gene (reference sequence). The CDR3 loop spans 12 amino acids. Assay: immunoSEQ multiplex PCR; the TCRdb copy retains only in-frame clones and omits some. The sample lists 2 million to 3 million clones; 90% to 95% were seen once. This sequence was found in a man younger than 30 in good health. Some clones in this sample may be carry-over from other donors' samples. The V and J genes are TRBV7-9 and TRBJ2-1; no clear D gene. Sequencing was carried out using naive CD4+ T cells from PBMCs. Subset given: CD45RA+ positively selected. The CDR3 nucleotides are TGTGCCAGCCAGTGGATACCCCATGAGCAGTTCTTC. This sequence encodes CASQWIPHEQFF.